Below, 9 T cell receptor beta chains from the same sample are listed, as sequenced in a study of beta chain features in type 1 diabetes. TCRB transcripts that were expressed got sequenced, as all of the isolated RNA had been reverse transcribed. Method: immunoSEQ multiplex PCR; TCRdb's copy keeps in-frame clones and lacks some. The data hold fewer than 900,000 clones, with 17% observed a single time. The sequenced sample consisted of naive CD4+ T cells from blood. These receptor sequences come from a woman aged 18-29 years in good health.

This chain links TRBV19 with TRBJ2-7; 15 positions match TRBD2. The V and J ends lost 4 bases and 5 bases, in that order; junction bases with no gene match: 12. The CDR3 contains 18 residues. Germline V CDR1 and CDR2: LNHDA, SQIVND (reference sequence). Written as DNA, the CDR3 is TGTGCCAGTAGTAAGGGACTAGCGGGAGGTTTGATGGTCCACGAGCAGTACTTC. Translated: CASSKGLAGGLMVHEQYF.

V gene TRBV19 combines with J gene TRBJ2-1, with a tentative D call TRBD1 (6 bases). Germline loops: CDR1 LNHDA, CDR2 SQIVND (reference sequence). The ends were cut back, 7 bases at V and 8 bases at J, with 12 bases in the middle. This CDR3 is built from 12 residues. The CDR3 loop reads CASTRGFDEQFF. The CDR3 nucleotides are TGTGCCAGTACGAGGGGGTTCGATGAGCAGTTCTTC.

The J gene is TRBJ2-7, the V gene TRBV10-3; 11 bases align to TRBD2. CDR1 ENHRY and CDR2 SYGVKD come from the germline V gene. The CDR3 totals 16 residues. The J segment lost 2 bases and the V segment lost 3 bases, leaving 6 bases of the junction unmatched. The CDR3 region is CAISDLAGGGTYEQYF. The CDR3 nucleotides read TGTGCCATCAGTGATCTAGCGGGAGGTGGGACCTACGAGCAGTACTTC.

This clone was seen a few times. This chain joins TRBV5-4 and TRBJ2-1, with D perhaps assigned TRBD1 or TRBD2 (5 bases each). The CDR3 is 13 amino acids. V dropped 3 bases and J dropped 6 bases, with 10 bases sitting between them. Germline-derived CDR1 and CDR2 are SGHNT and YYREEE (reference sequence). CDR3: CASSSVGVNEQFF. The CDR3 DNA follows: TGTGCCAGCAGCTCCGTGGGGGTCAATGAGCAGTTCTTC.

The V call is TRBV11-2, the J call TRBJ2-7; D ambiguous. Trimming took 5 bases from V and 7 from J, leaving 15 bases between them. The CDR3 extends over 13 amino acids. CDR1 is SGHAT and CDR2 is FQNNGV in the germline V gene. CDR3 residues: CASSTNGLREQYF. The DNA for the CDR3 is TGTGCCAGCAGCACCAACGGGTTGCGGGAGCAGTACTTC.

This clone was found a few times. The V gene is TRBV19, the J gene TRBJ2-7, with no clear D. There are 13 residues in the CDR3. V was trimmed by 5 bases and J by 2 bases, leaving 10 bases between them. Germline V lookup: CDR1 LNHDA, CDR2 SQIVND (reference sequence). CDR3 in amino acids: CASSRGWTYEQYF. The DNA of the CDR3 is TGTGCCAGTAGTCGAGGCTGGACCTACGAGCAGTACTTC.

This clone has a handful of counts. This rearrangement joins TRBV7-2 to TRBJ2-7; TRBD2 matches 7 bases. This CDR3 is 15 amino acids long. Germline CDR1 SGHTA, CDR2 FQGNSA. Trimming at V came to 1 base and at J to 3 bases, leaving 6 bases not matched to a gene. The CDR3 coding sequence is TGTGCCAGCAGCTTAGACTCGCGGGAGCGCTACGAGCAGTACTTC. Translation: CASSLDSRERYEQYF.

The V call is TRBV27, the J call TRBJ2-5, with D tentatively TRBD1 or TRBD2 (5 bases each). The CDR3 contains 15 residues. V was clipped by 6 bases and J by 4 bases, with 18 bases between them. Germline V gene sequence: CDR1 MNHEY, CDR2 SMNVEV (reference sequence). CDR3 sequence reads: CASSHHRTRGETQYF. The CDR3 DNA follows: TGTGCCAGCAGCCACCACAGGACCCGGGGAGAGACCCAGTACTTC.

In this sample, this clone turned up a few times. This chain links TRBV18 with TRBJ2-1; maybe TRBD2 (6 bases). The CDR3 is 16 amino acids. The germline gives CDR1 KGHSH, CDR2 LQKENI. Trimming took 3 bases from V and 4 from J, leaving 16 bases between them. CDR3 sequence (DNA): TGTGCCAGCTCACCCCTACGAGGGCGGGGATACAATGAGCAGTTCTTC. It yields the protein CASSPLRGRGYNEQFF.